Listed here are 18 T cell receptor beta chains from one sample, sequenced in a study of blood T cell repertoires in COVID-19. Assay used: immunoSEQ multiplex PCR; TCRdb lists only in-frame clones, some missing. The top ten hold over 2% of the sample, which has 250,000 to 300,000 clones, about 89% seen once. The sequenced sample was peripheral blood. Every receptor here comes from a woman aged 30 to 39 with COVID-19, enrolled during active disease.

This chain joins TRBV10-3 and TRBJ1-2; D remains ambiguous. The ends were cut back, 3 bases at V and 4 bases at J, with 9 bases in the middle. This CDR3 is built from 13 residues. Germline V gene data show CDR1 as ENHRY and CDR2 as SYGVKD. The CDR3 spells CAISDDRLYGYTF. The CDR3 nucleotides are TGTGCCATCAGTGACGACCGACTCTATGGCTACACCTTC.

J is TRBJ2-6 and V is TRBV28, with D possibly matching TRBD1 (6 bases). Trimming took 6 bases from V and 0 from J, leaving 12 bases between them. The germline CDR1 and CDR2 sequences are MDHEN and SYDVKM. CDR3 length: 16 amino acids. CDR3 nucleotides: TGTGCCAGCAGCCCGATGGACAGCTCTGGGGCCAACGTCCTGACTTTC. It specifies CASSPMDSSGANVLTF.

The chain carries TRBV6-5 and TRBJ1-4; 9 nucleotides line up with TRBD1. V gave up 6 bases and J gave up 8 bases; unmatched junction bases: 7. Germline V gene sequence: CDR1 MNHEY, CDR2 SVGAGI. CDR3 length: 14 residues. The CDR3 spells CASSTGTGYEKLFF. DNA for the CDR3: TGTGCCAGCAGCACCGGGACAGGGTACGAAAAACTGTTTTTT.

V is TRBV28 and J is TRBJ1-2; D remains unclear. V lost 6 bases to trimming and J lost 2 bases, with 13 bases between them. CDR3 length: 14 residues. The germline CDR1 and CDR2 sequences are MDHEN and SYDVKM. CDR3 residues: CASSTHHGNYGYTF. The DNA of the CDR3 is TGTGCCAGCAGCACCCATCACGGGAACTATGGCTACACCTTC.

On this clone itself: The junction differs from germline at one of its ends, possibly a read error. The V and J genes are TRBV3-1 (or the pseudogene TRBV3-2) and TRBJ1-1; the D is unclear. CDR3 length: 14 residues. Germline V gene sequence: CDR1 LGHDT, CDR2 YNNKEL (reference sequence). CDR3 sequence reads: CASSAQTLNAEAFF. The CDR3 nucleotides are TGTGCCAGCAGCGCACAGACGCTGAACGCTGAAGCTTTCTTT.

The V and J genes are TRBV5-1 and TRBJ1-6, with 7 bases lining up with TRBD1. The V gene's germline CDR1 is SGHRS and CDR2 YFSETQ. With 7 bases clipped from V and 11 bases from J, the junction kept 12 bases outside the gene matches. The CDR3 extends over 14 amino acids. CDR3 sequence reads: CASFEGARFTPLHF. CDR3 DNA: TGCGCCAGCTTCGAGGGGGCGAGGTTTACACCCCTCCACTTT.

This clone was recorded a few times. The chain couples TRBV6-5 to TRBJ1-2; D gene unclear. The V end was cut by 6 bases, the J end by 9 bases, with 14 bases between. This CDR3 is 12 amino acids long. Germline V gene lookup returns CDR1 MNHEY and CDR2 SVGAGI. CDR3 region: CASRAGSRRYTF. CDR3 nucleotides: TGTGCCAGCAGGGCAGGCAGTCGACGCTACACCTTC.

V and J are TRBV19 and TRBJ2-5; 7 bases fit TRBD2. This CDR3 has 15 residues. Germline lookup yields CDR1 LNHDA and CDR2 SQIVND (reference sequence). The junction had 9 bases not matched to a gene; V was cut back by 5 bases and J by 3 bases. The CDR3 DNA sequence: TGTGCCAGTAGTCCCCTCGGGGGGACGAAAGAGACCCAGTACTTC. It encodes CASSPLGGTKETQYF.

This chain joins TRBV27 and TRBJ1-5; D gene uncertain. Trimming took off 6 bases at V and 2 bases at J, with 11 bases between the two ends. The CDR3 loop spans 14 amino acids. The germline CDR1 and CDR2 sequences are MNHEY and SMNVEV (reference sequence). The CDR3 bases are TGTGCCAGCAGATATCTCCTTGGCAATCAGCCCCAGCATTTT. Protein product: CASRYLLGNQPQHF.

The gene calls are TRBV7-9 and TRBJ2-5; 11 nucleotides match TRBD1. The germline CDR1 and CDR2 sequences are SEHNR and FQNEAQ (reference sequence). The V segment lost 3 bases and the J segment 5 bases; nucleotides outside the gene matches: 5. This CDR3 spans 15 amino acids. CDR3 DNA sequence: TGTGCCAGCAGCTTCGGGACAGGGGGACGGGAGACCCAGTACTTC. It yields the protein CASSFGTGGRETQYF.

This chain's CDR3 is CASSSGGSPLHF. The CDR3, as DNA: TGTGCCAGCAGCTCAGGGGGTTCACCCCTCCACTTT. The chain is built from TRBV28 and TRBJ1-6; 7 bases line up with TRBD1. V lost 6 bases, J lost 9 bases, and 2 bases stayed unmatched. Germline values: CDR1 MDHEN, CDR2 SYDVKM. The CDR3 length is 12 residues. Full variable domain (outside the CDR3, taken from reference TRBV28 and TRBJ1-6): DVKVTQSSRYLVKRTGEKVFLECVQDMDHENMFWYRQDPGLGLRLIYFSYDVKMKEKGDIPEGYSVSREKKERFSLILESASTNQTSMYLCASSSGGSPLHFGNGTRLTVT.

V is TRBV10-1 and J is TRBJ2-2; maybe TRBD1 (5 bases). This CDR3 contains 14 residues. V lost 6 bases, J lost 1 base, and 9 bases lay in between. CDR1 and CDR2 (germline): WNHNN, SYGVQD (reference sequence). CDR3 in amino acids: CASRVGQNTGELFF. CDR3 sequence (DNA): TGCGCCAGCAGGGTAGGACAGAACACCGGGGAGCTGTTTTTT.

J is TRBJ2-1 and V is TRBV27; TRBD1 is a possible D gene (6 bases). The CDR3 consists of 17 residues. V shed 2 bases and J shed 0 bases, with 14 bases lying between them. Germline CDR1 MNHEY, CDR2 SMNVEV (reference sequence). The CDR3 loop reads CASSLGGEVPSYNEQFF. The CDR3 DNA sequence: TGTGCCAGCAGTTTAGGGGGCGAGGTGCCCTCCTACAATGAGCAGTTCTTC.

The V and J genes are TRBV6-6 and TRBJ2-7, with 8 bases matching TRBD1. Germline V lookup: CDR1 MNHNY, CDR2 SVGAGI (reference sequence). Trimming took 4 bases from V and 6 from J; bases not matched to a gene: 2. The CDR3 loop spans 12 amino acids. CDR3 protein: CASSWTGREQYF. The CDR3 DNA sequence: TGTGCCAGCAGTTGGACAGGGCGCGAGCAGTACTTC.

The chain links TRBV19 to TRBJ1-1, with unresolved D. V was trimmed by 9 bases and J by 4 bases, leaving 15 bases between them. Germline loops: CDR1 LNHDA, CDR2 SQIVND (reference sequence). CDR3 size: 13 residues. The CDR3 is CASLTGGGTEAFF. CDR3 coding DNA: TGTGCCAGCCTTACTGGAGGTGGCACTGAAGCTTTCTTT. The full variable domain, rest sourced from reference TRBV19 and TRBJ1-1, is DGGITQSPKYLFRKEGQNVTLSCEQNLNHDAMYWYRQDPGQGLRLIYYSQIVNDFQKGDIAEGYSVSREKKESFPLTVTSAQKNPTAFYLCASLTGGGTEAFFGQGTRLTVV.

The V call is TRBV25-1, the J call TRBJ2-2, with 9 bases lining up with TRBD1. Trimming cost V 3 bases and J 7 bases; bases outside gene matches: 6. Germline-derived CDR1 and CDR2 are MGHDK and SYGVNS. This CDR3 has 15 amino acids. DNA for the CDR3: TGTGCCAGCAGTGAGTCCGGGACAGGGATCGGGGAGCTGTTTTTT. This encodes CASSESGTGIGELFF.

With respect to this clone: Other DNA sequences in the sample encode the same CDR3. This chain joins TRBV19 and TRBJ2-1; possible D gene TRBD2, 6 bases. Trimming took off 3 bases at V and 0 bases at J, with 9 bases between the two ends. Germline-derived CDR1 and CDR2 are LNHDA and SQIVND (reference sequence). The length of the CDR3 is 15 residues. In DNA, the CDR3 is TGTGCCAGTAGTATTAGCGGTAGCTCCTACAATGAGCAGTTCTTC. Its translation is CASSISGSSYNEQFF. Combining the CDR3 with reference TRBV19 and TRBJ2-1 gives the whole variable domain DGGITQSPKYLFRKEGQNVTLSCEQNLNHDAMYWYRQDPGQGLRLIYYSQIVNDFQKGDIAEGYSVSREKKESFPLTVTSAQKNPTAFYLCASSISGSSYNEQFFGPGTRLTVL.

Only one count was recorded for this clone. This chain connects TRBV29-1 to TRBJ1-1; no definite D call. V was cut by 5 bases and J by 5 bases, with 6 bases left in between. Germline-derived CDR1 and CDR2 are SQVTM and ANQGSEA. The CDR3 totals 10 residues. CDR3 coding DNA: TGCAGCGTTCGGTTTACTGAAGCTTTCTTT. Translating it yields CSVRFTEAFF.